Shown below are 3 T cell receptor beta chains from a single sample sequenced in a study of cytotoxic CD8 clonotypes in ibrutinib-treated CLL. The method was immunoSEQ multiplex PCR; TCRdb's version includes in-frame clones alone and lacks a portion of them. The data hold around 140,000 clones, with 60% to 85% observed a single time. The sample was PBMCs, taken after 24 months of ibrutinib treatment. The receptors here all came from a human donor with chronic lymphocytic leukemia.

The rearrangement links TRBV7-8 to TRBJ2-3; a possible D gene is TRBD1 (6 bases). V was shortened by 0 bases and J by 6 bases, with 10 bases between the two germline ends. This CDR3 spans 14 amino acids. Germline CDR1 SGHVS, CDR2 FQNEAQ. The CDR3 nucleotides read TGTGCCAGCAGCTTAGCAACAGGGACGGATACGCAGTATTTT. Its protein product is CASSLATGTDTQYF.

The chain uses TRBV11-1 and TRBJ2-2, with 9 nucleotides matching TRBD1. Germline lookup yields CDR1 SGHAT and CDR2 FQDESV (reference sequence). This CDR3 spans 16 amino acids. V shed 6 bases and J 3 bases; nucleotides not matched to a gene: 8. The CDR3: CASRFRTGGDTGELFF. CDR3 DNA sequence: TGTGCCAGCAGATTCCGTACAGGGGGCGACACCGGGGAGCTGTTTTTT.

The rearrangement joins TRBV11-2 to TRBJ1-3; D is unclear. The germline CDR1 and CDR2 sequences are SGHAT and FQNNGV. The CDR3 is 17 residues long. Trimming left V 3 bases short and J 0 bases short, with 15 bases between. The CDR3 protein is CASSLRSWSSSGNTIYF. CDR3 DNA sequence: TGTGCCAGCAGCTTGAGGAGCTGGAGCAGCTCTGGAAACACCATATATTTT.